This entry lists 13 T cell receptor beta chains sequenced from one sample in a study of neurological immune-mediated disorders. MiXCR, run by TCRdb on the 5' RACE reads, gives a single entry per CDR3 protein. This table has under 130,000 distinct CDR3 sequences, about 10% appearing once. The time point here: longitudinal time-point 3. The material sequenced was PBMCs. All receptors derive from a female donor with HTLV-1-associated myelopathy (HAM/TSP).

In this sample, this clonotype turned up many times. The V and J genes are TRBV9 and TRBJ2-3, with 9 bases lining up with TRBD1. CDR1 SGDLS and CDR2 YYNGEE come from the germline V gene. The CDR3 spans 17 residues. With 3 bases clipped from V and 1 base from J, the junction kept 9 bases outside the gene matches. CDR3 sequence: CASSADLRDRGTDTQYF. The CDR3 nucleotides are TGTGCCAGCAGCGCCGACTTAAGGGACAGGGGCACAGATACGCAGTATTTT.

This clonotype was detected ten times or more. The chain links TRBV5-1 to TRBJ2-5, with D possibly being TRBD1 (6 bases). The germline gives CDR1 SGHRS, CDR2 YFSETQ. This CDR3 spans 13 amino acids. The germline V and J ends were trimmed by 3 bases and 1 base, with 7 bases remaining between them. The CDR3 DNA is TGCGCCAGCAGCTGGACAGTCCAAGAGACCCAGTACTTC. This encodes CASSWTVQETQYF.

This clonotype was counted only a few times. V usage is TRBV5-5 and J usage is TRBJ2-7; 7 positions match TRBD2. The CDR3 sequence is 14 residues long. The germline CDR1 and CDR2 sequences are SGHKS and YYEKEE (reference sequence). Unmatched junction bases numbered 2, after V lost 2 bases and J lost 0 bases. The DNA for the CDR3 is TGTGCCAGCAGCTTCGGGACTAACTCCTACGAGCAGTACTTC. Translation: CASSFGTNSYEQYF. Full variable domain (missing parts from reference TRBV5-5 and TRBJ2-7): DAGVTQSPTHLIKTRGQQVTLRCSPISGHKSVSWYQQVLGQGPQFIFQYYEKEERGRGNFPDRFSARQFPNYSSELNVNALLLGDSALYLCASSFGTNSYEQYFGPGTRLTVT.

J is TRBJ2-6 and V is TRBV5-1; D not resolved. The CDR3 covers 16 residues. The germline V and J ends were trimmed by 4 bases and 2 bases, with 13 bases remaining between them. From germline, CDR1 is SGHRS and CDR2 YFSETQ. CDR3 nucleotides: TGCGCCAGCAGCCCTCCGGGCCAAGCTGGGGCCAACGTCCTGACTTTC. The encoded protein is CASSPPGQAGANVLTF.

The chain uses TRBV15 and TRBJ2-1, with 10 bases matching TRBD1. In germline, CDR1 is LNHNV, CDR2 YYDKDF (reference sequence). This CDR3 region has 14 residues. CDR3 sequence (DNA): TGTGTCACAAGCAGAGAGGGACAGGGGTATGAGCAGTTCTTC. It translates to CVTSREGQGYEQFF.

The sample holds many counts of this clonotype. The chain combines TRBV5-1 with TRBJ2-7, with D unresolved. V shed 3 bases and J shed 3 bases, with 10 bases lying between them. The germline CDR1 and CDR2 sequences are SGHRS and YFSETQ. The CDR3 loop spans 13 amino acids. The CDR3 sequence is CASSSESYYEQYF. DNA of the CDR3: TGCGCCAGCAGCTCCGAAAGCTACTACGAGCAGTACTTC.

This clonotype has more than one count but fewer than ten. This chain links TRBV5-1 with TRBJ2-5; tentative D call: TRBD2 (6 bases). Germline V gene data show CDR1 as SGHRS and CDR2 as YFSETQ. Trimming pared 1 base from V and 1 base from J, leaving 17 bases between. The CDR3 loop spans 17 amino acids. CDR3 protein: CASSLRRLGGGQETQYF. CDR3 nucleotides: TGCGCCAGCAGCTTGAGGCGGTTGGGGGGAGGCCAAGAGACCCAGTACTTC.

This sequence joins TRBV6-1 and TRBJ2-7, with 10 bases aligning to TRBD1. The V and J ends lost 6 bases and 9 bases, in that order; junction bases with no gene match: 23. This CDR3 comprises 18 residues. The germline CDR1 and CDR2 sequences are MNHNS and SASEGT. This CDR3 is CASRTTEGTGVFQMVQYF. The CDR3 region has the DNA TGTGCCAGCAGAACGACCGAAGGGACAGGGGTTTTCCAAATGGTGCAGTACTTC.

This clonotype was recorded at least ten times. This rearrangement joins TRBV27 to TRBJ1-6, with D unclear. Trimming stripped 3 bases from V and 8 bases from J, with 14 bases between. CDR1 is MNHEY and CDR2 is SMNVEV in the germline V gene (reference sequence). The length of the CDR3 is 15 residues. DNA of the CDR3: TGTGCCAGCAGTTTTGGCGGGGTGCAGTATTCACCCCTCCACTTT. Amino acid sequence: CASSFGGVQYSPLHF.

This clonotype was detected many times. The V and J genes are TRBV28 and TRBJ2-2; TRBD1 agrees at 7 bases. With V trimmed by 10 bases and J by 4 bases, 6 bases remained unmatched. Looked up from germline, CDR1 is MDHEN and CDR2 is SYDVKM. The CDR3 spans 13 residues. The CDR3 coding sequence is TGTGCCATCGGCGGACAGGCCACCGGGGAGCTGTTTTTT. Residues: CAIGGQATGELFF.

Worth noting for this clonotype: At one boundary the junction diverges from the germline segment, which might be a read error. This chain links TRBV10-3 with TRBJ2-7, with D perhaps matching TRBD2 (6 bases). Germline loops: CDR1 ENHRY, CDR2 SYGVKD. The CDR3 sequence is 16 residues long. The CDR3 loop is CSISESTPLGSYEQYF. The CDR3 region has the DNA TGTTCCATCAGTGAGTCTACCCCCCTCGGGAGCTACGAGCAGTACTTC.

This clonotype was seen ten or more times. The J gene is TRBJ1-1, the V gene TRBV20-1, with a tentative D call TRBD1 (6 bases). Germline V gene sequence: CDR1 DFQATT, CDR2 SNEGSKA (reference sequence). V shed 4 bases and J shed 4 bases, with 10 bases lying between them. The CDR3 totals 12 residues. CDR3 protein: CSAKRGGTEAFF. In DNA, the CDR3 is TGCAGTGCTAAGAGGGGGGGCACTGAAGCTTTCTTT.

This clonotype was observed at least ten times. The genes are TRBV11-2 and TRBJ1-2, with D possibly TRBD1 on 6 matching bases. Germline V CDR1 and CDR2: SGHAT, FQNNGV. The CDR3 is 15 amino acids. V gave up 1 base and J gave up 2 bases, with 11 bases separating them. The CDR3 here is CASSLGQGRNYGYTF. The CDR3 nucleotides read TGTGCCAGCAGCTTAGGTCAGGGGCGGAACTATGGCTACACCTTC.